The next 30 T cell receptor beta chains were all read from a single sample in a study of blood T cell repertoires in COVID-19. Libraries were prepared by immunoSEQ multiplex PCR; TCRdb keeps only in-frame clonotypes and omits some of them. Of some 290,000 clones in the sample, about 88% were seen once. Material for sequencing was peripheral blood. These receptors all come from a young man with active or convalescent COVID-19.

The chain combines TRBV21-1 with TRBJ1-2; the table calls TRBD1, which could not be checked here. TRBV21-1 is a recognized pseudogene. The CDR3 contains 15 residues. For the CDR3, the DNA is TGTGCCAGCAGCAAAATGGGCAACGCTAACTATGGCTACACCTTC. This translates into CASSKMGNANYGYTF.

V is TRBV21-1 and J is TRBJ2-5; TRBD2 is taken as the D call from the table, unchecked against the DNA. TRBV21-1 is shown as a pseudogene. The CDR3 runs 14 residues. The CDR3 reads CASARRTSVETQYF. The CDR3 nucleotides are TGTGCCAGCGCCCGCCGGACTAGTGTAGAGACCCAGTACTTC.

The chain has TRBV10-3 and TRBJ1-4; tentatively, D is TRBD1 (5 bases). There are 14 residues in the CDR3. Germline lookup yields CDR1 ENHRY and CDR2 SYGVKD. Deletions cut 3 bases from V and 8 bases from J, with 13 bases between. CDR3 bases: TGTGCCATCAGTGACCCGGGACTTGGGGAAAAACTGTTTTTT. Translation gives CAISDPGLGEKLFF.

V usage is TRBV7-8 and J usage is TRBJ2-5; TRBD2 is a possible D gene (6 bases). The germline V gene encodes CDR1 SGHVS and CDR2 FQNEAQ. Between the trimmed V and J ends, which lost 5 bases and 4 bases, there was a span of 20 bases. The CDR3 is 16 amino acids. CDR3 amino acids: CASSPTTRGAAETQYF. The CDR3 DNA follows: TGTGCCAGCAGCCCCACCACACGCGGGGCAGCAGAGACCCAGTACTTC.

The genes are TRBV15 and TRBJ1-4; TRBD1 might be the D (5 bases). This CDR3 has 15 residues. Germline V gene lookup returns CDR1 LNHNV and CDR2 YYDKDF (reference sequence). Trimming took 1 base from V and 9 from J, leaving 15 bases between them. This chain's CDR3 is CATSRVTGFPKKLFF. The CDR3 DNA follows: TGTGCCACCAGCAGAGTTACAGGTTTTCCGAAAAAACTGTTTTTT.

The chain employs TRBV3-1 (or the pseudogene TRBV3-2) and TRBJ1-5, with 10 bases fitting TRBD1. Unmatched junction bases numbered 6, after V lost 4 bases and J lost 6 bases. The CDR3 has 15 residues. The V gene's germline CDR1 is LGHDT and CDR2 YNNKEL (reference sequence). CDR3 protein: CASSPGTGVGQPQHF. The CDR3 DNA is TGTGCCAGCAGCCCTGGGACAGGGGTCGGTCAGCCCCAGCATTTT.

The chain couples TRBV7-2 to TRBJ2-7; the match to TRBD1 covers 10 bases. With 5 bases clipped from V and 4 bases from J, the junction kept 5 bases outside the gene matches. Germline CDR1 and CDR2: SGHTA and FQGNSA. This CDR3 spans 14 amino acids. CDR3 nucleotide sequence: TGTGCCAGCAGCGTGGGGGACAGGGGTTACGAGCAGTACTTC. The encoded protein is CASSVGDRGYEQYF.

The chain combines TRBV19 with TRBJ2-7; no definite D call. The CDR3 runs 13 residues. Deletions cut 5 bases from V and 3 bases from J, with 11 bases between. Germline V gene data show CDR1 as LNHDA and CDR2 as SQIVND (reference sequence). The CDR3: CASSSALYYEQYF. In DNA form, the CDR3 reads TGTGCCAGTAGTTCAGCGCTTTACTACGAGCAGTACTTC.

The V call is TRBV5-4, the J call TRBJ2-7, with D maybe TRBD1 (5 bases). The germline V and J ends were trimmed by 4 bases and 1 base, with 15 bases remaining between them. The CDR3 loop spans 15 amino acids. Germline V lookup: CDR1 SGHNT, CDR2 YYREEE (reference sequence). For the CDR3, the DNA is TGTGCCAGCAGCGGAGACAGATTGAGTTCCTACGAGCAGTACTTC. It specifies CASSGDRLSSYEQYF.

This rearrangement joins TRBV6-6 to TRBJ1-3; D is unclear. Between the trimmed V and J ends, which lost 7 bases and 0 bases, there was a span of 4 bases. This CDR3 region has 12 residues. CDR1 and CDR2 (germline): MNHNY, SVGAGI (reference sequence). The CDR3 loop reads CASTFSGNTIYF. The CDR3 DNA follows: TGTGCCAGCACTTTCTCTGGAAACACCATATATTTT.

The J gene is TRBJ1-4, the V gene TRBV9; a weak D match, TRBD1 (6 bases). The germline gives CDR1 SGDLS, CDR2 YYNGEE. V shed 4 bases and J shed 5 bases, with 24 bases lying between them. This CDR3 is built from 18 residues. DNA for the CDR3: TGTGCCAGCAGCCCCCGGTCCAGGGACACAGGAGAAAATGAAAAACTGTTTTTT. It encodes CASSPRSRDTGENEKLFF.

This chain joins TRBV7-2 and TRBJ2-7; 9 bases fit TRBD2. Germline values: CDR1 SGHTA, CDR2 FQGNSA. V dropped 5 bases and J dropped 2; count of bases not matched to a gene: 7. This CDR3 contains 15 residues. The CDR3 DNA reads TGTGCCAGCAGCCCCCTAGCGGGATTCCCCTACGAGCAGTACTTC. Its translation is CASSPLAGFPYEQYF.

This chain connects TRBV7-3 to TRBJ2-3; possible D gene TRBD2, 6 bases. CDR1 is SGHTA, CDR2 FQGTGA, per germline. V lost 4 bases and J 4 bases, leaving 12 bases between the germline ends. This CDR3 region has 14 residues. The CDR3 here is CASSSTGAADTQYF. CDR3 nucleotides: TGTGCCAGCAGCTCGACGGGAGCCGCAGATACGCAGTATTTT. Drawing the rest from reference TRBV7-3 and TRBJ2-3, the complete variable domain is GAGVSQTPSNKVTEKGKYVELRCDPISGHTALYWYRQSLGQGPEFLIYFQGTGAADDSGLPNDRFFAVRPEGSVSTLKIQRTERGDSAVYLCASSSTGAADTQYFGPGTRLTVL.

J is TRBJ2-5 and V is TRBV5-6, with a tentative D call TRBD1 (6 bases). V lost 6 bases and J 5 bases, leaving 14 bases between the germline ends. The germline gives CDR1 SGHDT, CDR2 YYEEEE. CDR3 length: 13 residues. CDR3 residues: CASIRQGLETQYF. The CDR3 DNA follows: TGTGCCAGCATCCGCCAGGGGTTGGAGACCCAGTACTTC.

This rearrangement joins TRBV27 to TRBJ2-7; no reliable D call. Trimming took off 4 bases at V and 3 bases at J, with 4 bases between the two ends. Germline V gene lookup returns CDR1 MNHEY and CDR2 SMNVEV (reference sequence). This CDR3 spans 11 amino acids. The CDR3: CASSSYYEQYF. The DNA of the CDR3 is TGTGCCAGCAGTTCCTACTACGAGCAGTACTTC.

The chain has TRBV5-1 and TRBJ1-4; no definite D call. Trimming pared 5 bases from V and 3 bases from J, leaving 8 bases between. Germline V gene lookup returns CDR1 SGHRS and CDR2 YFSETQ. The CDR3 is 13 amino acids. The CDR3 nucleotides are TGCGCCAGCAGGGAGGCCCCTAATGAAAAACTGTTTTTT. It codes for CASREAPNEKLFF.

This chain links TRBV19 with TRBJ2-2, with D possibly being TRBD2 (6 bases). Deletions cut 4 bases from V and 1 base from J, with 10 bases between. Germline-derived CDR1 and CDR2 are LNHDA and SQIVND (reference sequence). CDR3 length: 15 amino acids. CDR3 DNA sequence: TGTGCCAGTAGTAGGCGGGGAGGGAACACCGGGGAGCTGTTTTTT. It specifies CASSRRGGNTGELFF.

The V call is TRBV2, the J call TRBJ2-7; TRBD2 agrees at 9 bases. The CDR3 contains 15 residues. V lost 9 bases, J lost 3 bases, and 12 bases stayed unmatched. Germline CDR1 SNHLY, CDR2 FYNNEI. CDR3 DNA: TGTGCCAGTACTTCTTCTACTAGCGGGTTCTACGAGCAGTACTTC. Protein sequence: CASTSSTSGFYEQYF. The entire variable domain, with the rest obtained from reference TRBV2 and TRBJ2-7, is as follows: EPEVTQTPSHQVTQMGQEVILRCVPISNHLYFYWYRQILGQKVEFLVSFYNNEISEKSEIFDDQFSVERPDGSNFTLKIRSTKLEDSAMYFCASTSSTSGFYEQYFGPGTRLTVT.

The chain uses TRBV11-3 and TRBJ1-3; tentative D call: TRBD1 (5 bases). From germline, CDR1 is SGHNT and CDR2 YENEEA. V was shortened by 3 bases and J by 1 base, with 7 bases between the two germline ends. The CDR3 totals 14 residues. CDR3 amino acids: CASSLGGSGNTIYF. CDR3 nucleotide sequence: TGTGCCAGCAGCTTGGGGGGGTCTGGAAACACCATATATTTT.

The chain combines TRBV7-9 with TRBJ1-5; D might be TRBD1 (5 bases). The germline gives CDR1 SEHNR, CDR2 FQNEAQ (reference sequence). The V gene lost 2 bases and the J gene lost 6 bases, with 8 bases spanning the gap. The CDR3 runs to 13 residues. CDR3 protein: CASSLQGSQPQHF. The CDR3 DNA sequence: TGTGCCAGCAGCTTACAGGGCAGTCAGCCCCAGCATTTT.

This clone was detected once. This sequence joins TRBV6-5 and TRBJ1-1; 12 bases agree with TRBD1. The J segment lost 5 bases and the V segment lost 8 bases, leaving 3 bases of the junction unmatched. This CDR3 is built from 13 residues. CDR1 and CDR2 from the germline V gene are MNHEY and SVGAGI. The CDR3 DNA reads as TGTGCCAGCGGGACAGGGGGCTTGACTGAAGCTTTCTTT. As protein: CASGTGGLTEAFF.

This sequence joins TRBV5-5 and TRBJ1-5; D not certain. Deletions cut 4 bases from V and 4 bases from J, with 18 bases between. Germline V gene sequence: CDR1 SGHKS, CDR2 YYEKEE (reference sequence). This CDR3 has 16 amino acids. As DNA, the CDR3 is TGTGCCAGCAGCGGTGTCCCGGGGTTGGGGAATCAGCCCCAGCATTTT. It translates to CASSGVPGLGNQPQHF.

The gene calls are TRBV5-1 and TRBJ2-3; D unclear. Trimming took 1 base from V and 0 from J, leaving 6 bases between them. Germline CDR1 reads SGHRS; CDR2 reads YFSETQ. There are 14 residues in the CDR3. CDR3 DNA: TGCGCCAGCAGCTTGCCAACAAGCACAGATACGCAGTATTTT. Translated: CASSLPTSTDTQYF.

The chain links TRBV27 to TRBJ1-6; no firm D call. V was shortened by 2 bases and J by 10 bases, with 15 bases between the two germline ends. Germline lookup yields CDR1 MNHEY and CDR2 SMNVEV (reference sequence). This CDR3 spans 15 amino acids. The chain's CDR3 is CASSLEPGEESPLHF. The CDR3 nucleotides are TGTGCCAGCAGTTTAGAGCCCGGGGAGGAATCACCCCTCCACTTT.

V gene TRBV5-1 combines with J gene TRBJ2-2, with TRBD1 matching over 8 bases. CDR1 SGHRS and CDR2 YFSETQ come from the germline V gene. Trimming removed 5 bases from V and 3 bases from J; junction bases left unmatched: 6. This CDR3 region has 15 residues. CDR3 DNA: TGCGCCAGCAGGCTCCAGGGGGCTTACACCGGGGAGCTGTTTTTT. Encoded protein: CASRLQGAYTGELFF.

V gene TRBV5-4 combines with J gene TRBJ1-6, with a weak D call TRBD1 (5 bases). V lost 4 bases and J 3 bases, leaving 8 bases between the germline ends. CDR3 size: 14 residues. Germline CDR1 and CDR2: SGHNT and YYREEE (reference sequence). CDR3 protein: CASSTGGYNSPLHF. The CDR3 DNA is TGTGCCAGCAGCACCGGGGGCTATAATTCACCCCTCCACTTT.

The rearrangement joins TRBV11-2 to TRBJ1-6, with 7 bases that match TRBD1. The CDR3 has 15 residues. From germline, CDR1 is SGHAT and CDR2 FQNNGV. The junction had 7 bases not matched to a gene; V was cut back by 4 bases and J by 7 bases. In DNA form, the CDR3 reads TGTGCCAGCAGCTCATCCGGGACAGCGAATTCACCCCTCCACTTT. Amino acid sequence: CASSSSGTANSPLHF.

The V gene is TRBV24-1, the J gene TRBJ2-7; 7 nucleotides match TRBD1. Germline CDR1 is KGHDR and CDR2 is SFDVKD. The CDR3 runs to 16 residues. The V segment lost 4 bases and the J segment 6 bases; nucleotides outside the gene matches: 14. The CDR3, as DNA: TGTGCCACCAGTGAAAAAGGACAGGTCCCTCTGAGCGAGCAGTACTTC. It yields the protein CATSEKGQVPLSEQYF.

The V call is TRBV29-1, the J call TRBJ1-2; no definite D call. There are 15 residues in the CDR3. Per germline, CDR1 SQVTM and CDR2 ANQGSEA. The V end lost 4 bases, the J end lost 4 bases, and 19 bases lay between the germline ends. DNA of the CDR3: TGCAGCGTTGCCACGTACACTAACGGAGTCTATGGCTACACCTTC. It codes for CSVATYTNGVYGYTF. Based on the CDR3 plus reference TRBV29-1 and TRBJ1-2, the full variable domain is SAVISQKPSRDICQRGTSLTIQCQVDSQVTMMFWYRQQPGQSLTLIATANQGSEATYESGFVIDKFPISRPNLTFSTLTVSNMSPEDSSIYLCSVATYTNGVYGYTFGSGTRLTVV.

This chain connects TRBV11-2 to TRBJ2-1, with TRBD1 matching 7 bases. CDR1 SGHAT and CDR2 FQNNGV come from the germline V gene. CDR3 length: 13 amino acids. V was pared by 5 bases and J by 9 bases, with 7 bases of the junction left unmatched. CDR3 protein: CASSPTGKVEQFF. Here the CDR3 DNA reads TGTGCCAGCAGCCCGACAGGGAAGGTTGAGCAGTTCTTC.